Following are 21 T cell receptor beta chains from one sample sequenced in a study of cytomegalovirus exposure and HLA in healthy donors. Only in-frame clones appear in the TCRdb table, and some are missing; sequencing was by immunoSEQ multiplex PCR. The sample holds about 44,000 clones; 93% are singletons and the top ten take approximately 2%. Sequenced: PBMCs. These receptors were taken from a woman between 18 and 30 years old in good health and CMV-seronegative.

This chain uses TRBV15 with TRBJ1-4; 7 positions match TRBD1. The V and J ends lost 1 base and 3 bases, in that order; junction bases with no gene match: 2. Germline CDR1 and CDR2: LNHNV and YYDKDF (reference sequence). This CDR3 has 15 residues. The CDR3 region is CATSRVQGANEKLFF. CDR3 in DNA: TGTGCCACCAGCAGAGTTCAGGGGGCTAATGAAAAACTGTTTTTT. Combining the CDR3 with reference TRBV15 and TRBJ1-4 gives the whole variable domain DAMVIQNPRYQVTQFGKPVTLSCSQTLNHNVMYWYQQKSSQAPKLLFHYYDKDFNNEADTPDNFQSRRPNTSFCFLDIRSPGLGDTAMYLCATSRVQGANEKLFFGSGTQLSVL.

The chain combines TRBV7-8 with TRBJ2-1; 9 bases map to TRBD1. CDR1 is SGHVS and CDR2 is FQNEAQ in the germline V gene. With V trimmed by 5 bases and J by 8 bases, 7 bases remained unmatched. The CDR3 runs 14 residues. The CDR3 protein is CASSPRDRVHEQFF. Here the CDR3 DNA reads TGTGCCAGCAGCCCGAGGGACAGGGTACATGAGCAGTTCTTC.

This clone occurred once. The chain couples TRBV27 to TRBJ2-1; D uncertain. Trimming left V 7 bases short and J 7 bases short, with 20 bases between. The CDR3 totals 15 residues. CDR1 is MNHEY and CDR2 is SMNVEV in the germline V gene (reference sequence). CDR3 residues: CASTLRLALGNEQFF. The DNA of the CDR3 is TGTGCCAGCACCTTAAGACTGGCACTTGGGAATGAGCAGTTCTTC.

The CDR3 protein is CASSIEGLQGNEQFF. The CDR3, as DNA: TGTGCCAGTAGTATCGAGGGACTCCAAGGCAATGAGCAGTTCTTC. The rearrangement joins TRBV19 to TRBJ2-1, with D perhaps TRBD2 (6 bases). With 3 bases removed from V and 6 bases from J, the gap between germline ends came to 15 bases. CDR3 size: 15 residues. CDR1 and CDR2 from the germline V gene are LNHDA and SQIVND (reference sequence).

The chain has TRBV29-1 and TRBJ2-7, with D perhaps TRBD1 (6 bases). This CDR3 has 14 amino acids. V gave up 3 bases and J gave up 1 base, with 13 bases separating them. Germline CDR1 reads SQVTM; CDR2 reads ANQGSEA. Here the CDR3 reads CSVDIGGSSYEQYF. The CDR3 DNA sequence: TGCAGCGTTGATATAGGGGGTAGTTCCTACGAGCAGTACTTC.

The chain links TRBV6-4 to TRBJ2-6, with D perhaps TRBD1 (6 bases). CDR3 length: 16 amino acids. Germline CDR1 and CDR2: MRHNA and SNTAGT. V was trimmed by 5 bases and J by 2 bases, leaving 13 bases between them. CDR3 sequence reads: CASSISGDPGANVLTF. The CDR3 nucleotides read TGTGCCAGCAGTATATCAGGGGACCCTGGGGCCAACGTCCTGACTTTC.

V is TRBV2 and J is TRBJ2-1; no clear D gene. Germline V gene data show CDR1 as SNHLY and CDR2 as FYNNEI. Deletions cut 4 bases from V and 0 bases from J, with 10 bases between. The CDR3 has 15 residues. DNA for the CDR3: TGTGCCAGCAGTGTAGAGGAGAGCTCCTACAATGAGCAGTTCTTC. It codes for CASSVEESSYNEQFF.

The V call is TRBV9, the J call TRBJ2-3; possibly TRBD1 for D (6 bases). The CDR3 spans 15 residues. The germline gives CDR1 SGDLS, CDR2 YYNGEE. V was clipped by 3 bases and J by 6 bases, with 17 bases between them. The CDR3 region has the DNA TGTGCCAGCAGCGGATCCGGGACACCAAGGGATACGCAGTATTTT. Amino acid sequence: CASSGSGTPRDTQYF.

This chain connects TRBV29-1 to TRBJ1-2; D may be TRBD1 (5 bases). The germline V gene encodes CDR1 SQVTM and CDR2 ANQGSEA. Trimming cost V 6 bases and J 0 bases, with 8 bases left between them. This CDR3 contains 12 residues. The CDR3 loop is CSVVDTNYGYTF. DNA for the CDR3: TGCAGCGTCGTGGACACTAACTATGGCTACACCTTC.

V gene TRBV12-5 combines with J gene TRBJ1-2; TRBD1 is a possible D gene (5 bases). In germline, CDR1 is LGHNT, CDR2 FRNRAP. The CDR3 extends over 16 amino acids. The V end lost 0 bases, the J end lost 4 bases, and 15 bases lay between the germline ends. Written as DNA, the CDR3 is TGTGCTAGTGGTTTGGTAATAGGGGTGATAGTCTATGGCTACACCTTC. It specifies CASGLVIGVIVYGYTF.

CDR3 sequence reads: CASSFSPSGKEQFF. The CDR3 region has the DNA TGTGCCAGTAGTTTCTCCCCTAGCGGGAAGGAGCAGTTCTTC. The chain employs TRBV19 and TRBJ2-1, with TRBD2 identical over 9 bases. The CDR3 totals 14 residues. The germline gives CDR1 LNHDA, CDR2 SQIVND (reference sequence). With 5 bases clipped from V and 10 bases from J, the junction kept 9 bases outside the gene matches.

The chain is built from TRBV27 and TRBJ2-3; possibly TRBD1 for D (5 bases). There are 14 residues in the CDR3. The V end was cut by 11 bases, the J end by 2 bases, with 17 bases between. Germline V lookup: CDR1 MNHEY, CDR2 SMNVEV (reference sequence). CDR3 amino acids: CASKGFFPTDTQYF. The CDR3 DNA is TGTGCCTCGAAGGGGTTTTTTCCCACAGATACGCAGTATTTT.

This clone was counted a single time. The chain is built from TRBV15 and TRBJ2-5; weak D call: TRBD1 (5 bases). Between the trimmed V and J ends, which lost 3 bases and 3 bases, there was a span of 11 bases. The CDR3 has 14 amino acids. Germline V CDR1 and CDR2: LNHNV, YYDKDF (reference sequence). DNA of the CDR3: TGTGCCACCAGCAGTTATCCCAGGGAAGAGACCCAGTACTTC. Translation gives CATSSYPREETQYF.

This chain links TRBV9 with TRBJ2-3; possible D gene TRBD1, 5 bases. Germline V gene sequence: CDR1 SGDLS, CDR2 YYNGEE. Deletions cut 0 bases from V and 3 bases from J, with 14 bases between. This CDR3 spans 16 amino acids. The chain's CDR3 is CASSVEWGSRTDTQYF. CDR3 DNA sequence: TGTGCCAGCAGCGTAGAATGGGGCTCGAGGACAGATACGCAGTATTTT.

CDR3 residues: CASSPEGRGTVSRYEQYF. CDR3 in DNA: TGTGCCAGCAGCCCAGAGGGCCGTGGGACAGTAAGCAGGTACGAGCAGTACTTC. The chain joins TRBV9 to TRBJ2-7, with 7 bases identical to TRBD1. The CDR3 consists of 18 residues. Trimming removed 4 bases from V and 4 bases from J; junction bases left unmatched: 20. CDR1 SGDLS and CDR2 YYNGEE come from the germline V gene.

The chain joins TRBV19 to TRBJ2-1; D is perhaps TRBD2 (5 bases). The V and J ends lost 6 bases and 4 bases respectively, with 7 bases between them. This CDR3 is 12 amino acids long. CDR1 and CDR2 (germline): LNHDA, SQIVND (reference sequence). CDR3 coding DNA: TGTGCCAGTAGCCAGCGGTACAATGAGCAGTTCTTC. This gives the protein CASSQRYNEQFF.

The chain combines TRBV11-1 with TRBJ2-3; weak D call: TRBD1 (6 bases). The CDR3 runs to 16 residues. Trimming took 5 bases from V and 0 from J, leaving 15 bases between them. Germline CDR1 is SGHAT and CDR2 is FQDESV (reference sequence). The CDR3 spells CASSTDRDISTDTQYF. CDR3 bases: TGTGCCAGCAGCACCGACCGGGACATCAGCACAGATACGCAGTATTTT.

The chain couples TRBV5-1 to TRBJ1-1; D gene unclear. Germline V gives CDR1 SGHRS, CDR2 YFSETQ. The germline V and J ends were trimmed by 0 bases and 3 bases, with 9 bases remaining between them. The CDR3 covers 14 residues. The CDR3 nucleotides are TGCGCCAGCAGCTTGGGGGGAGTGGACACTGAAGCTTTCTTT. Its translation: CASSLGGVDTEAFF.

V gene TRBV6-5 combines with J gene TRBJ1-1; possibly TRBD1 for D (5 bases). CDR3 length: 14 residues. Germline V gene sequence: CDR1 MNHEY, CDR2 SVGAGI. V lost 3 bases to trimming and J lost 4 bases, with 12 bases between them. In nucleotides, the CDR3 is TGTGCCAGCAGTTATGGCGGGGGGGTCACTGAAGCTTTCTTT. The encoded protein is CASSYGGGVTEAFF.

The CDR3 region has the DNA TGCGCCAGCAGTGAGGCCGAGCGGGGCTCAGATACGCAGTATTTT. It yields the protein CASSEAERGSDTQYF. The chain combines TRBV10-1 with TRBJ2-3; 7 bases match TRBD2. The CDR3 is made up of 15 amino acids. The germline gives CDR1 WNHNN, CDR2 SYGVQD (reference sequence). V trimming: 2 bases; J trimming: 4 bases; junction bases outside the gene matches: 6.

In nucleotides, the CDR3 is TGTGCCAGCAGCTTAAATGGCGGGAACGTCAATGAGCAGTTCTTC. Amino acid sequence: CASSLNGGNVNEQFF. The chain carries TRBV13 and TRBJ2-1, with D tentatively TRBD2 (6 bases). V was cut by 2 bases and J by 6 bases, with 14 bases left in between. This CDR3 contains 15 residues. CDR1 is PRHDT, CDR2 FYEKMQ, per germline (reference sequence).